These T cell receptor beta chains were read from a single sample in a study of blood T cell repertoires in COVID-19. The protocol was immunoSEQ multiplex PCR, while the TCRdb copy is restricted to in-frame clones and leaves out a portion. Of 95,000 to 100,000 clones in the sample, 70% to 90% were seen once. Sequences were obtained from peripheral blood. These receptors were collected from a human donor with COVID-19, enrolled during active disease. The donor label of this sample is uncertain. Each CDR3 is given with its conserved first and last residue. The D gene is left open where the match is weak. Clone size appears in some rows only: once, few, many, or a class for an expanded clone.

D gene,J gene,clone size,V gene,CDR3 protein,CDR3 DNA
-,TRBJ1-2,-,TRBV7-9,CASSPPGNYGYTF,TGTGCCAGCAGCCCACCCGGTAACTATGGCTACACCTTC
TRBD2,TRBJ2-3,-,TRBV5-1,CASSLSGSTDTQYF,TGCGCCAGCAGCCTTAGCGGGAGCACAGATACGCAGTATTTT
TRBD1,TRBJ2-5,-,TRBV5-4,CASSSQGGQETQYF,TGTGCCAGCAGCTCACAGGGGGGCCAAGAGACCCAGTACTTC
TRBD1,TRBJ2-7,-,TRBV6-5,CASSPGQGGYEQYF,TGTGCCAGCAGTCCTGGACAGGGGGGATACGAGCAGTACTTC
-,TRBJ1-2,-,TRBV27,CASSGGLAGDGYTF,TGTGCCAGCAGTGGGGGACTTGCGGGGGATGGCTACACCTTC
TRBD1,TRBJ1-1,-,TRBV10-3,CAIRGQTGRNTEAFF,TGTGCCATCAGAGGCCAGACAGGGAGGAACACTGAAGCTTTCTTT
-,TRBJ1-1,few,TRBV7-2,CASSFLTGTEAFF,TGTGCCAGCAGCTTTTTAACGGGCACTGAAGCTTTCTTT
TRBD1,TRBJ2-1,-,TRBV12-3/TRBV12-4,CAITDRVNEQFF,TGTGCCATCACGGACAGGGTGAATGAGCAGTTCTTC
-,TRBJ1-2,-,TRBV30,CAWSAGHPGGYTF,TGTGCCTGGAGCGCCGGACACCCTGGTGGCTACACCTTC
-,TRBJ1-3,-,TRBV9,CASSGGGDTIYF,TGTGCCAGCAGCGGCGGGGGGGACACCATATATTTT
-,TRBJ2-7,-,TRBV18,CASSPLGVPYEQYF,TGTGCCAGCTCACCGCTAGGGGTTCCCTACGAGCAGTACTTC
TRBD1,TRBJ2-5,-,TRBV7-9,CASRDRVGETQYF,TGTGCCAGCCGAGACAGGGTCGGGGAGACCCAGTACTTC
TRBD1,TRBJ1-2,-,TRBV3-1/TRBV3-2,CASRSTGVNYGYTF,TGTGCCAGCAGGAGTACAGGGGTTAACTATGGCTACACCTTC
TRBD1,TRBJ2-7,many,TRBV6-6,CASSPGQGIEQYF,TGTGCCAGCAGCCCCGGACAGGGTATCGAGCAGTACTTC
-,TRBJ2-7,-,TRBV20-1,CSASPFDSERSSYEQYF,TGCAGTGCTAGTCCGTTCGACTCCGAGCGGAGCTCCTACGAGCAGTACTTC
-,TRBJ2-7,-,TRBV2,CASRRDTYYEQYF,TGTGCCAGCAGACGGGACACTTACTACGAGCAGTACTTC
TRBD1,TRBJ1-4,-,TRBV11-2,CASSLGTGREKLFF,TGTGCCAGCAGCCTTGGGACAGGGCGTGAAAAACTGTTTTTT
-,TRBJ1-2,-,TRBV28,CASSQGHNYGYTF,TGTGCCAGCAGCCAGGGGCATAACTATGGCTACACCTTC
TRBD1,TRBJ2-3,-,TRBV27,CASRLVGTGHTDTQYF,TGTGCCAGCAGATTAGTCGGGACAGGTCACACAGATACGCAGTATTTT
TRBD1,TRBJ1-5,-,TRBV20-1,CSASTTGGFRQPQHF,TGCAGTGCTAGTACGACAGGGGGCTTTAGACAGCCCCAGCATTTT
TRBD2,TRBJ2-5,-,TRBV10-3,CAISGGLAGGLSGQETQYF,TGTGCCATCAGTGGGGGACTAGCGGGGGGTCTCTCCGGGCAAGAGACCCAGTACTTC
TRBD2,TRBJ2-1,-,TRBV5-4,CASSFMGGGANEQFF,TGTGCCAGCAGCTTTATGGGCGGGGGGGCCAATGAGCAGTTCTTC
-,TRBJ1-2,-,TRBV5-6,CASSHPRGNYGYTF,TGTGCCAGCAGCCATCCCCGGGGGAACTATGGCTACACCTTC
-,TRBJ1-1,-,TRBV18,CASSRVRDTEAFF,TGTGCCAGCTCACGGGTGAGGGACACTGAAGCTTTCTTT
-,TRBJ1-2,-,TRBV5-4,CASSPAVGGYYGYTF,TGTGCCAGCAGCCCAGCGGTAGGGGGATACTATGGCTACACCTTC
-,TRBJ1-5,-,TRBV25-1,CASSESGGGDQPQHF,TGTGCCAGCAGTGAATCGGGAGGGGGGGATCAGCCCCAGCATTTT
-,TRBJ1-1,-,TRBV10-3,CAIRREGTEAFF,TGTGCCATCAGGAGGGAAGGTACTGAAGCTTTCTTT
TRBD1,TRBJ1-1,-,TRBV7-9,CASSLAGQGGTEAFF,TGTGCCAGCAGCTTAGCGGGACAGGGAGGGACTGAAGCTTTCTTT
TRBD1,TRBJ1-5,-,TRBV29-1,CSVIQGAPEGPQHF,TGCAGCGTTATACAGGGGGCTCCCGAGGGGCCCCAGCATTTT
-,TRBJ1-1,-,TRBV11-1,CASSPESGYTEAFF,TGTGCCAGCAGCCCCGAATCAGGGTACACTGAAGCTTTCTTT
-,TRBJ1-6,once,TRBV7-8,CASSFSRGSPLHF,TGTGCCAGCAGCTTTTCCAGGGGTTCACCCCTCCACTTT
TRBD2,TRBJ2-1,once,TRBV11-2,CASSLGGPGGNEQFF,TGTGCCAGCAGCTTAGGTGGTCCGGGGGGAAATGAGCAGTTCTTC
TRBD2,TRBJ2-3,-,TRBV6-2/TRBV6-3,CASSSVAGGTDTQYF,TGTGCCAGCAGTTCAGTAGCGGGGGGGACAGATACGCAGTATTTT
-,TRBJ1-5,-,TRBV19,CASHTPTLYSNQPQHF,TGTGCCAGTCATACCCCGACACTTTATAGCAATCAGCCCCAGCATTTT
TRBD1,TRBJ2-4,-,TRBV18,CASSPPTGVENIQYF,TGTGCCAGCTCACCTCCGACAGGGGTTGAAAACATTCAGTACTTC
-,TRBJ1-1,-,TRBV28,CASRSVTEAFF,TGTGCCAGCAGGAGCGTCACTGAAGCTTTCTTT
TRBD1,TRBJ1-2,-,TRBV10-2,CASSETGQDYGYTF,TGCGCCAGCAGTGAAACGGGACAGGACTATGGCTACACCTTC
-,TRBJ1-1,-,TRBV7-9,CASSLAKMNTEAFF,TGTGCCAGCAGCTTAGCCAAAATGAACACTGAAGCTTTCTTT
-,TRBJ1-2,-,TRBV28,CASSLFTGDRDF,TGTGCCAGCAGTTTATTTACAGGTGACCGCGACTTC
-,TRBJ2-1,-,TRBV7-2,CASSPMSTGTYNEQFF,TGTGCCAGCAGCCCCATGTCCACAGGGACCTACAATGAGCAGTTCTTC
-,TRBJ1-6,once,TRBV11-2,CASSLEWTDSSYNSPLHF,TGTGCCAGCAGCTTAGAGTGGACAGACAGCTCCTATAATTCACCCCTCCACTTT
-,TRBJ2-7,-,TRBV7-9,CASSGGTAYYEQYF,TGTGCCAGCAGCGGAGGGACAGCTTACTACGAGCAGTACTTC